One and the same sample provided the 24 T cell receptor beta chains below, sequenced in a study of CD8+ T cells in alopecia areata. Once RNA had been extracted, it was reverse transcribed into cDNA to act as the sequencing template. Generated by immunoSEQ multiplex PCR, the TCRdb table keeps only in-frame clones and is missing some. The table has roughly 170,000 clones, under 60% seen once. Treatment noted: oral pan-JAK inhibitor, 5-10 mg twice daily. Sequencing used CD8+ T cells sorted from blood, obtained at week 24, from a patient treated with tofacitinib. These receptors originate from a human donor with alopecia areata.

The rearrangement links TRBV27 to TRBJ1-6; D remains unclear. Germline CDR1 is MNHEY and CDR2 is SMNVEV (reference sequence). Trimming shortened V by 0 bases and J by 2 bases, and 8 bases separated the two germline ends. This CDR3 is built from 16 residues. The chain's CDR3 is CASSLSGFAYNSPLHF. DNA of the CDR3: TGTGCCAGCAGTTTATCTGGTTTCGCCTATAATTCACCCCTCCACTTT.

The chain carries TRBV19 and TRBJ2-5; 9 bases agree with TRBD1. Germline CDR1 and CDR2: LNHDA and SQIVND (reference sequence). The V and J ends lost 3 bases and 2 bases, in that order; junction bases with no gene match: 4. The length of the CDR3 is 15 residues. CDR3 DNA sequence: TGTGCCAGTAGTATTGGGGACAGGGCACAAGAGACCCAGTACTTC. Translation: CASSIGDRAQETQYF.

The chain links TRBV11-1 to TRBJ1-1, with unresolved D. Per germline, CDR1 SGHAT and CDR2 FQDESV (reference sequence). CDR3 length: 15 residues. V shed 4 bases and J shed 0 bases, with 12 bases lying between them. The CDR3: CASSSGSSLNTEAFF. CDR3 nucleotides: TGTGCCAGCAGCTCGGGGTCGAGTTTGAACACTGAAGCTTTCTTT.

This clone was seen a handful of times. The V gene is TRBV29-1, the J gene TRBJ2-5; D possibly corresponds to TRBD2 (6 bases). This CDR3 spans 14 amino acids. Germline assignment: CDR1 SQVTM and CDR2 ANQGSEA. Trimming cost V 6 bases and J 4 bases, with 18 bases left between them. CDR3 sequence reads: CSVGGRGSGETQYF. The DNA of the CDR3 is TGCAGCGTCGGAGGGCGGGGTAGTGGAGAGACCCAGTACTTC.

The chain links TRBV5-6 to TRBJ2-1, with D unresolved. Germline CDR1 reads SGHDT; CDR2 reads YYEEEE. Trimming shortened V by 1 base and J by 5 bases, and 4 bases separated the two germline ends. CDR3 length equals 12 residues. The CDR3 loop reads CASSLWNNEQFF. The CDR3 coding sequence is TGTGCCAGCAGCTTGTGGAACAATGAGCAGTTCTTC.

The rearrangement links TRBV19 to TRBJ1-5; D is ambiguous. The CDR3 extends over 14 amino acids. Trimming pared 3 bases from V and 1 base from J, leaving 7 bases between. Germline CDR1 LNHDA, CDR2 SQIVND (reference sequence). The CDR3, as DNA: TGTGCCAGTAGTATTTTGCAGAGCAATCAGCCCCAGCATTTT. This gives the protein CASSILQSNQPQHF.

This clone was seen just once. The J gene is TRBJ1-2, the V gene TRBV5-1, with TRBD1 matching over 10 bases. The J segment lost 6 bases and the V segment lost 4 bases, leaving 9 bases of the junction unmatched. Per the germline V gene, CDR1 is SGHRS and CDR2 is YFSETQ. This CDR3 region has 15 residues. In DNA form, the CDR3 reads TGCGCCAGCAGCGTGGCGGGACAGGGGAATCATGGCTACACCTTC. Its protein is CASSVAGQGNHGYTF.

This clone was observed a single time. V is TRBV5-6 and J is TRBJ1-5, with a weak D call TRBD1 (5 bases). From germline, CDR1 is SGHDT and CDR2 YYEEEE. This CDR3 spans 14 amino acids. V dropped 2 bases and J dropped 11 bases, with 17 bases sitting between them. The CDR3 here is CASSFGQGVLTQHF. In DNA, the CDR3 is TGTGCCAGCAGCTTCGGACAAGGAGTCTTGACCCAGCATTTT.

V gene TRBV7-9 combines with J gene TRBJ2-6; tentatively, D is TRBD1 (6 bases). V was pared by 2 bases and J by 8 bases, with 10 bases between. Germline V gene lookup returns CDR1 SEHNR and CDR2 FQNEAQ (reference sequence). The CDR3 covers 14 residues. This CDR3 reads CASSLTGFSNVLTF. CDR3 in DNA: TGTGCCAGCAGCTTAACAGGGTTTTCCAACGTCCTGACTTTC.

J is TRBJ1-5 and V is TRBV7-9; no firm D call. V lost 7 bases and J lost 0, with 10 bases in between. The length of the CDR3 is 14 residues. Germline values: CDR1 SEHNR, CDR2 FQNEAQ (reference sequence). The CDR3 protein is CASNHGGSNQPQHF. In DNA, the CDR3 is TGTGCCAGCAACCACGGCGGTAGCAATCAGCCCCAGCATTTT.

The chain combines TRBV29-1 with TRBJ2-1; D remains unclear. The CDR3 covers 10 residues. V was pared by 6 bases and J by 8 bases, with 8 bases between. CDR1 is SQVTM, CDR2 ANQGSEA, per germline. CDR3 in DNA: TGCAGCGTGACCCAATATGAGCAGTTCTTC. This gives the protein CSVTQYEQFF.

As to this clone: With only one base between it and a far larger clone, this is likely a read error. The sample contains more than one DNA sequence encoding this CDR3. This chain connects TRBV6-5 to TRBJ2-2; D unclear. Germline CDR1 is MNHEY and CDR2 is SVGAGI. The CDR3 has 14 amino acids. CDR3 in amino acids: CASSMQQLTGELFF. CDR3 in DNA: TGCGCCAGCAGTATGCAACAGCTTACCGGGGAGCTGTTTTTT.

This chain links TRBV29-1 with TRBJ1-2, with 7 positions matching TRBD1. The J segment lost 2 bases and the V segment lost 0 bases, leaving 0 bases of the junction unmatched. The CDR3 is 13 amino acids. Germline-derived CDR1 and CDR2 are SQVTM and ANQGSEA. The CDR3 reads CSVEEGQNYGYTF. The CDR3 bases are TGCAGCGTTGAAGAGGGACAGAACTATGGCTACACCTTC.

This clone has only a few counts. The chain combines TRBV2 with TRBJ2-7, with D tentatively TRBD1 (6 bases). The CDR3 loop spans 13 amino acids. Trimming left V 5 bases short and J 5 bases short, with 13 bases between. The germline gives CDR1 SNHLY, CDR2 FYNNEI. CDR3 nucleotide sequence: TGTGCCAGCAGTAGGGGACAATATGACGAGCAGTACTTC. Its protein product is CASSRGQYDEQYF.

This chain links TRBV7-9 with TRBJ2-1; D is unclear. From germline, CDR1 is SEHNR and CDR2 FQNEAQ (reference sequence). This CDR3 has 11 amino acids. V dropped 5 bases and J dropped 9 bases, with 8 bases sitting between them. DNA of the CDR3: TGTGCCAGCAGCATCACGGCTGAGCAGTTCTTC. This encodes CASSITAEQFF.

V gene TRBV13 combines with J gene TRBJ2-5, with D hard to call. Per the germline V gene, CDR1 is PRHDT and CDR2 is FYEKMQ (reference sequence). This CDR3 has 14 amino acids. V lost 1 base and J 4 bases, leaving 10 bases between the germline ends. Written as DNA, the CDR3 is TGTGCCAGCAGCTTAGAGATATCCGGAGAGACCCAGTACTTC. It specifies CASSLEISGETQYF.

The chain carries TRBV10-3 and TRBJ1-6; 9 nucleotides line up with TRBD1. Germline lookup yields CDR1 ENHRY and CDR2 SYGVKD. Unmatched junction bases numbered 6, after V lost 10 bases and J lost 5 bases. The CDR3 is 14 amino acids. CDR3 sequence reads: CATSGDRDNSPLHF. The CDR3 DNA is TGTGCCACCTCCGGGGACAGGGATAATTCACCCCTCCACTTT.

The genes are TRBV19 and TRBJ1-1; 8 bases are a match to TRBD1. The V and J ends lost 5 bases and 4 bases, in that order; junction bases with no gene match: 6. This CDR3 has 14 residues. CDR1 LNHDA and CDR2 SQIVND come from the germline V gene (reference sequence). DNA for the CDR3: TGTGCCAGTAGTGCTGGACAGGGTGTCACTGAAGCTTTCTTT. It yields the protein CASSAGQGVTEAFF.

There are a few counts of this clone. V usage is TRBV11-2 and J usage is TRBJ1-1, with unresolved D. This CDR3 contains 15 residues. Trimming left V 0 bases short and J 5 bases short, with 13 bases between. CDR1 SGHAT and CDR2 FQNNGV come from the germline V gene. CDR3 region: CASSLDASGWTEAFF. DNA for the CDR3: TGTGCCAGCAGCTTAGACGCTTCGGGCTGGACTGAAGCTTTCTTT.

The chain recombines TRBV7-8 with TRBJ1-1; the D gene is possibly TRBD1 (5 bases). The CDR3 runs to 14 residues. CDR1 and CDR2 (germline): SGHVS, FQNEAQ. The V end was cut by 3 bases, the J end by 3 bases, with 11 bases between. The CDR3 nucleotides read TGTGCCAGCAGCTTGTTGGGGGGTGACACTGAAGCTTTCTTT. Translated, it gives CASSLLGGDTEAFF.

Concerning this clone itself: At the DNA level, this CDR3 is encoded by other sequences in the same sample as well. The V call is TRBV5-6, the J call TRBJ1-1; D ambiguous. Germline CDR1 SGHDT, CDR2 YYEEEE. The CDR3 sequence is 13 residues long. Trimming removed 0 bases at V and 6 bases at J, with 9 bases between. The CDR3 protein is CASSLGSTAEAFF. In DNA, the CDR3 is TGTGCCAGCAGCTTGGGGTCAACCGCTGAAGCTTTCTTT. The entire variable domain, with the rest obtained from reference TRBV5-6 and TRBJ1-1, is as follows: DAGVTQSPTHLIKTRGQQVTLRCSPKSGHDTVSWYQQALGQGPQFIFQYYEEEERQRGNFPDRFSGHQFPNYSSELNVNALLLGDSALYLCASSLGSTAEAFFGQGTRLTVV.

In regard to this clone: Other nucleotide sequences from this sample produce the same CDR3. The J gene is TRBJ1-1, the V gene TRBV30, with D unclear. From germline, CDR1 is GTSNPN and CDR2 SVGIG (reference sequence). This CDR3 spans 14 amino acids. Trimming took off 0 bases at V and 5 bases at J, with 13 bases between the two ends. The CDR3, as DNA: TGTGCCTGGAGTGTCGGCGGTTTAGGTACTGAAGCTTTCTTT. Amino acid sequence: CAWSVGGLGTEAFF.

For the CDR3, the DNA is TGTGCCACCAGCCGTGACCTGGGAGCAGCCAAAAACATTCAGTACTTC. It yields the protein CATSRDLGAAKNIQYF. The V and J genes are TRBV15 and TRBJ2-4; tentative D call: TRBD2 (5 bases). The germline V and J ends were trimmed by 5 bases and 0 bases, with 14 bases remaining between them. This CDR3 comprises 16 residues. Per the germline V gene, CDR1 is LNHNV and CDR2 is YYDKDF (reference sequence).

The rearrangement links TRBV7-8 to TRBJ1-4; TRBD1 is a possible D gene (5 bases). Trimming cost V 1 base and J 5 bases, with 14 bases left between them. The germline V gene has CDR1 SGHVS and CDR2 FQNEAQ. The CDR3 length is 16 residues. The CDR3 loop reads CASSLGGGLVNEKLFF. CDR3 sequence (DNA): TGTGCCAGCAGCTTAGGGGGCGGGCTGGTAAATGAAAAACTGTTTTTT. The full variable domain, completed using reference TRBV7-8 and TRBJ1-4, is GAGVSQSPRYKVAKRGQDVALRCDPISGHVSLFWYQQALGQGPEFLTYFQNEAQLDKSGLPSDRFFAERPEGSVSTLKIQRTQQEDSAVYLCASSLGGGLVNEKLFFGSGTQLSVL.